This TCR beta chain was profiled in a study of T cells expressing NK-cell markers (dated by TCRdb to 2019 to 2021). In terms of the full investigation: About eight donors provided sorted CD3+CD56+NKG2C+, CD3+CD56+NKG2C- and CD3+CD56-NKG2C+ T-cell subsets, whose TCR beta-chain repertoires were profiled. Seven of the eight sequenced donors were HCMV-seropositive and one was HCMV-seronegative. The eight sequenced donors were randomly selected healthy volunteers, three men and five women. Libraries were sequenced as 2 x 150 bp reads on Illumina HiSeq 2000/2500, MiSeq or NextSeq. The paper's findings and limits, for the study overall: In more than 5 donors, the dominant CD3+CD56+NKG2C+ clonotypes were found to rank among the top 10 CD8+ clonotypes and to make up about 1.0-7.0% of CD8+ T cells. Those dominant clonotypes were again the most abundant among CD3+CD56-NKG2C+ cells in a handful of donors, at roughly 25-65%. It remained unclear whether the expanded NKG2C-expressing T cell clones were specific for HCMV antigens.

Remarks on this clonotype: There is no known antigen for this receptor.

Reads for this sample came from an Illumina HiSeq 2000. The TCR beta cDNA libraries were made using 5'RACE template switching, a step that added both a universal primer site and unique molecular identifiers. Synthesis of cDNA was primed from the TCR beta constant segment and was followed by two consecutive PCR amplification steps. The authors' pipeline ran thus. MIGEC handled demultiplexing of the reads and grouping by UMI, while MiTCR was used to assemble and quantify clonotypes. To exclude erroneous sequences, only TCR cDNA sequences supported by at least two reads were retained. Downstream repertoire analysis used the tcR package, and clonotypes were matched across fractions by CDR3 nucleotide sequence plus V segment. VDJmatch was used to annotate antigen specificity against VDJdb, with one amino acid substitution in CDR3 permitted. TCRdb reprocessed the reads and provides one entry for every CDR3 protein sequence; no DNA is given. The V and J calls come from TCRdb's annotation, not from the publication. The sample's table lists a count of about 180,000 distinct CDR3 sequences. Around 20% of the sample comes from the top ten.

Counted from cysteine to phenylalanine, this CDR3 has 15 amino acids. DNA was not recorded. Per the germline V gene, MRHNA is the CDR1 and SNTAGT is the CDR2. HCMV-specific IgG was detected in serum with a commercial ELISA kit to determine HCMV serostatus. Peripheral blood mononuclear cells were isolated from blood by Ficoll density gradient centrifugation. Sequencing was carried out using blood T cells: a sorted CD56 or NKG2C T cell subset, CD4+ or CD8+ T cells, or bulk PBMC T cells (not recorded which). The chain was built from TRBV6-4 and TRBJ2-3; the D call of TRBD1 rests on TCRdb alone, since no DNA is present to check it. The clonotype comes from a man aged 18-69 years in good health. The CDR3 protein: CASSEGEEATDTQYF.